This T cell receptor beta chain was found in a study of CD8 T cells in ankylosing spondylitis. Findings and limits, study-wide: Within ankylosing spondylitis blood, a TCR beta motif made up of eight highly homologous variants appeared to be characteristic. Matched ankylosing spondylitis synovial fluid reportedly contained a significantly enriched population of disease-linked clones.

This CDR3 is built from 15 residues. The germline gives CDR1 MNHEY, CDR2 SVGEGT. The V end was cut by 9 bases, the J end by 4 bases, with 21 bases between. MiXCR, applied by TCRdb to the 5' RACE reads, yields one record per CDR3 protein. This table holds 700,000 to 1,000,000 distinct CDR3 sequences, 10% to 15% found once. On this clonotype itself: Its specificity is not known.

The sequenced sample consisted of blood, either unsorted or a sorted T cell fraction (not recorded which). The genes are TRBV6-2 or TRBV6-3 and TRBJ1-1, with D possibly being TRBD1 (5 bases). This clonotype was obtained from a male donor with ankylosing spondylitis. The CDR3 sequence: CASLTLGRWVTEAFF. DNA for the CDR3: TGTGCCAGTCTAACCCTGGGGCGCTGGGTCACTGAAGCTTTCTTT.